The 4 T cell receptor beta chains below all came from one sample that was sequenced in a study of T cell responses to AZD1222 COVID-19 vaccine (dated by TCRdb to about 2021). The label giving this sample's time point can be read as: baseline before first vaccination. Library creation used the immunoSEQ multiplex PCR assay. TCRdb took over this immuneACCESS table, retaining in-frame rearrangements with V and J assigned. Such tables are incomplete; in checked studies, under half of the missing clones stem from an unresolved V gene, and the remainder is unexplained. The sample table records around 180,000 clones; just over 85% of these occur just once. Jointly, the top ten make up more than 7% of the sample. The source material was peripheral blood, sampled on day 0 of AZD1222 vaccination. These receptors all stem from an adult in good health.

The CDR3, as DNA: TGTGCCAGCAGTACTTACCAGGGACAAGGCTACACCTTC. Translated: CASSTYQGQGYTF. This sequence joins TRBV6-5 and TRBJ1-2; D may be TRBD1 (6 bases). Trimming removed 5 bases from V and 8 bases from J, with 15 bases in between. Germline CDR1 is MNHEY and CDR2 is SVGAGI. The CDR3 contains 13 residues.

The rearrangement joins TRBV10-2 to TRBJ2-1; no firm D call. Germline CDR1 WSHSY, CDR2 SAAADI. The CDR3 has 14 amino acids. Trimming shortened V by 4 bases and J by 10 bases, and 17 bases separated the two germline ends. This CDR3 is CASSGADLLSEQFF. In DNA, the CDR3 is TGCGCCAGCAGTGGGGCCGATCTTTTAAGCGAGCAGTTCTTC.

This chain uses TRBV12-5 with TRBJ2-2; 7 bases agree with TRBD1. The V gene's germline CDR1 is LGHNT and CDR2 FRNRAP. The CDR3 is made up of 14 amino acids. Trimming took 2 bases from V and 5 from J; bases not matched to a gene: 2. Here the CDR3 reads CASGLFRGTGELFF. DNA of the CDR3: TGTGCTAGTGGTTTGTTCAGGGGGACCGGGGAGCTGTTTTTT.

Turning to this clone: The same CDR3 is also encoded by other DNA sequences in this sample. The V and J genes are TRBV3-1 (or the pseudogene TRBV3-2) and TRBJ2-6; TRBD1 matches at 7 bases. The ends lost 2 bases at V and 0 bases at J; junction bases unmatched: 7. The CDR3 extends over 18 amino acids. Germline assignment: CDR1 LGHDT and CDR2 YNNKEL (reference sequence). The CDR3: CASSQHPGQSSGANVLTF. CDR3 nucleotides: TGTGCCAGCAGCCAACACCCGGGACAGAGCTCTGGGGCCAACGTCCTGACTTTC.